The 25 T cell receptor beta chains below come from one sample, sequenced in a study of T cells after yellow fever vaccination (dated by TCRdb to between 2018 and 2021). The treatment or condition label on this specimen signifies: live attenuated yellow fever vaccine strain. Receptors were amplified or captured by 5' RACE. The sequencing machine was an Illumina HiSeq 2500. In TCRdb, the public reads were trimmed at Q25 with fastp and aligned with MiXCR, with productive beta chains retained. Records with the same CDR3 protein are collapsed into one entry carrying the most frequent genes and DNA. Within this sample are around 100,000 distinct CDR3 sequences, with roughly 8.4% of them counted one time only. The top ten constitute about 25% of the sample. The sequences come from CD8+ T cells sorted from PBMCs, collected 45 days after the yellow fever booster vaccination. Every receptor here comes from a man aged 25-45 years who received the YFV17D yellow fever vaccine.

This clonotype was seen ten or more times. The gene calls are TRBV27 and TRBJ2-1, with 11 bases fitting TRBD2. The trim removed 5 bases at V and 6 bases at J, leaving 6 bases unmatched. The CDR3 covers 15 residues. Germline-derived CDR1 and CDR2 are MNHEY and SMNVEV (reference sequence). CDR3 residues: CASSRTSGSSNEQFF. The CDR3 DNA reads TGTGCCAGCAGTAGAACTAGCGGGAGCTCCAATGAGCAGTTCTTC.

This clonotype was seen ten or more times. The CDR3 nucleotides read TGTGCCACAGACAGGGAACCCTACAATGAGCAGTTCTTC. It encodes CATDREPYNEQFF. V gene TRBV30 combines with J gene TRBJ2-1, with 7 bases aligning to TRBD1. The germline V gene has CDR1 GTSNPN and CDR2 SVGIG (reference sequence). The V segment lost 8 bases and the J segment 2 bases; nucleotides outside the gene matches: 6. The CDR3 extends over 13 amino acids.

This clonotype was recorded many times. This chain connects TRBV12-5 to TRBJ1-2, with TRBD1 matching over 9 bases. V trimming: 0 bases; J trimming: 6 bases; junction bases outside the gene matches: 17. The CDR3 loop spans 19 amino acids. CDR1 LGHNT and CDR2 FRNRAP come from the germline V gene. CDR3 region: CASGLVLSNRGQYRDGYTF. The DNA of the CDR3 is TGTGCTAGTGGTTTGGTACTATCGAACAGGGGGCAGTATCGGGATGGCTACACCTTC. The complete variable domain, with remaining parts taken from reference TRBV12-5 and TRBJ1-2, reads DARVTQTPRHKVTEMGQEVTMRCQPILGHNTVFWYRQTMMQGLELLAYFRNRAPLDDSGMPKDRFSAEMPDATLATLKIQPSEPRDSAVYFCASGLVLSNRGQYRDGYTFGSGTRLTVV.

A word on this clonotype: A clone one base away is much larger, so this may be a read error. This chain joins TRBV15 and TRBJ2-1, with D unresolved. Germline values: CDR1 LNHNV, CDR2 YYDKDF (reference sequence). The CDR3 runs 15 residues. In DNA, the CDR3 is TGTGTCACCAGCTTGGACCCGAGCTCCTACAATGAGCAGTTCTTC. Its translation is CVTSLDPSSYNEQFF.

Many counts were recorded for this clonotype. V and J are TRBV28 and TRBJ2-5, with 7 bases lining up with TRBD2. J was trimmed by 4 bases and V by 3 bases; bases with no gene match: 8. The CDR3 runs 15 residues. The germline gives CDR1 MDHEN, CDR2 SYDVKM. The CDR3 bases are TGTGCCAGCAGTTTTGGACTAGGTGGTCGAGAGACCCAGTACTTC. This gives the protein CASSFGLGGRETQYF.

This clonotype was recorded many times. This rearrangement joins TRBV4-3 to TRBJ2-7; 7 bases align to TRBD2. The ends lost 3 bases at V and 0 bases at J; junction bases unmatched: 5. The CDR3 length is 15 residues. Per germline, CDR1 LGHNA and CDR2 YSLEER. The CDR3 coding sequence is TGCGCCAGCAGCCACTTTTCGGGGGGCTCCTACGAGCAGTACTTC. Its translation is CASSHFSGGSYEQYF.

V is TRBV18 and J is TRBJ2-3, with 11 bases identical to TRBD2. The V segment lost 0 bases and the J segment 3 bases; nucleotides outside the gene matches: 20. The CDR3 spans 22 residues. Germline V CDR1 and CDR2: KGHSH, LQKENI. CDR3 loop: CASSPPILSSGRAILDTDTQYF. DNA of the CDR3: TGTGCCAGCTCACCACCGATTCTCAGTAGCGGGAGGGCAATATTGGATACAGATACGCAGTATTTT.

The table lists this clonotype with many counts. V and J are TRBV5-5 and TRBJ2-5, with 13 bases lining up with TRBD2. Trimming took 4 bases from V and 4 from J; bases not matched to a gene: 1. Germline lookup yields CDR1 SGHKS and CDR2 YYEKEE (reference sequence). The CDR3 spans 14 residues. The CDR3 spells CASSRLAGGETQYF. The CDR3 DNA is TGTGCCAGCAGCCGACTAGCGGGAGGAGAGACCCAGTACTTC.

Many counts were recorded for this clonotype. The chain uses TRBV19 and TRBJ1-2, with TRBD1 matching 7 bases. The trim removed 5 bases at V and 2 bases at J, leaving 8 bases unmatched. The CDR3 sequence is 15 residues long. The germline V gene has CDR1 LNHDA and CDR2 SQIVND (reference sequence). CDR3 in DNA: TGTGCCAGTAGTTTCGGGGGACAGCCAAACTATGGCTACACCTTC. It encodes CASSFGGQPNYGYTF.

The table lists this clonotype with many counts. This chain joins TRBV27 and TRBJ2-7, with D hard to call. V gave up 8 bases and J gave up 5 bases, with 13 bases separating them. There are 12 residues in the CDR3. Germline lookup yields CDR1 MNHEY and CDR2 SMNVEV (reference sequence). CDR3 region: CASGQESDEQYF. In DNA, the CDR3 is TGTGCCAGCGGGCAGGAGTCGGACGAGCAGTACTTC.

V usage is TRBV12-3 or TRBV12-4 and J usage is TRBJ2-5; D may be TRBD2 (6 bases). V lost 4 bases and J 5 bases, leaving 23 bases between the germline ends. The length of the CDR3 is 17 residues. CDR3 DNA: TGTGCCAGCAGTTCCGCCTTCCGGGACTCTTGGGAGGAGACCCAGTACTTC. Encoded protein: CASSSAFRDSWEETQYF.

This clonotype was counted at least ten times. The chain has TRBV7-8 and TRBJ2-7; 7 bases line up with TRBD2. The CDR3 loop spans 14 amino acids. The junction had 4 bases not matched to a gene; V was cut back by 2 bases and J by 3 bases. Per germline, CDR1 SGHVS and CDR2 FQNEAQ. The CDR3 nucleotides are TGTGCCAGCAGCTTAAGCGGGATCAGCTACGAGCAGTACTTC. Protein: CASSLSGISYEQYF.

This clonotype was seen a handful of times. The rearrangement links TRBV9 to TRBJ2-1; 10 bases fit TRBD2. CDR3 length equals 15 residues. V was pared by 4 bases and J by 5 bases, with 6 bases of the junction left unmatched. Germline lookup yields CDR1 SGDLS and CDR2 YYNGEE. Here the CDR3 reads CASSLAGGPDNEQFF. The CDR3 DNA is TGTGCCAGCAGCTTAGCGGGAGGCCCCGACAATGAGCAGTTCTTC.

With regard to this clonotype: One end of the junction fails to match germline, which may point to a read error. The chain is built from TRBV5-6 and TRBJ2-7, with unresolved D. This CDR3 region has 13 residues. Germline V gene lookup returns CDR1 SGHDT and CDR2 YYEEEE. The CDR3 DNA is TGTGCCATCAGCCCCGGGCCTTCCTACGAGCAGTACTTC. Amino acids: CAISPGPSYEQYF.

This clonotype came up many times. The chain joins TRBV28 to TRBJ2-5; 9 nucleotides align to TRBD1. The CDR3 covers 17 residues. Trimming removed 2 bases from V and 2 bases from J; junction bases left unmatched: 9. CDR1 and CDR2 from the germline V gene are MDHEN and SYDVKM. The CDR3 bases are TGTGCCAGCAGTTTACCATTGACAGGGGGAGAACAAGAGACCCAGTACTTC. As protein: CASSLPLTGGEQETQYF. The entire variable domain, with the rest obtained from reference TRBV28 and TRBJ2-5, is as follows: DVKVTQSSRYLVKRTGEKVFLECVQDMDHENMFWYRQDPGLGLRLIYFSYDVKMKEKGDIPEGYSVSREKKERFSLILESASTNQTSMYLCASSLPLTGGEQETQYFGPGTRLLVL.

This clonotype was counted at least ten times. The chain combines TRBV7-9 with TRBJ1-3; D may be TRBD1 (5 bases). The germline CDR1 and CDR2 sequences are SEHNR and FQNEAQ (reference sequence). The CDR3 sequence is 15 residues long. The V end lost 4 bases, the J end lost 8 bases, and 18 bases lay between the germline ends. The CDR3, as DNA: TGTGCCAGCAGCTCGGACACGGGGAGTATAGACACCATATATTTT. This translates into CASSSDTGSIDTIYF.

The chain employs TRBV7-2 and TRBJ2-1, with TRBD2 matching over 13 bases. There are 15 residues in the CDR3. After removal of 3 bases from V and 9 bases from J, the junction contained 5 bases not matched to a gene. CDR1 is SGHTA and CDR2 is FQGNSA in the germline V gene. CDR3 loop: CASSFGLAGDPEQFF. The CDR3 coding sequence is TGTGCCAGCAGCTTCGGACTAGCGGGAGACCCTGAGCAGTTCTTC. The whole variable domain, filled in from reference TRBV7-2 and TRBJ2-1, reads GAGVSQSPSNKVTEKGKDVELRCDPISGHTALYWYRQSLGQGLEFLIYFQGNSAPDKSGLPSDRFSAERTGGSVSTLTIQRTQQEDSAVYLCASSFGLAGDPEQFFGPGTRLTVL.

This clonotype appeared many times. The chain joins TRBV9 to TRBJ2-7, with TRBD2 matching 8 bases. CDR1 is SGDLS and CDR2 is YYNGEE in the germline V gene. This CDR3 comprises 14 residues. J lost 3 bases, V lost 2 bases, and 4 bases had no gene match. CDR3 nucleotide sequence: TGTGCCAGCAGCGTTACTAGCGGACACTACGAGCAGTACTTC. It yields the protein CASSVTSGHYEQYF.

This clonotype was seen many times. The chain couples TRBV27 to TRBJ2-4; D may be TRBD2 (6 bases). The CDR3 loop spans 14 amino acids. Looked up from germline, CDR1 is MNHEY and CDR2 is SMNVEV (reference sequence). V dropped 3 bases and J dropped 7 bases, with 13 bases sitting between them. The chain's CDR3 is CASSFWGDGNIQYF. The CDR3 DNA sequence: TGTGCCAGCAGTTTCTGGGGGGATGGGAACATTCAGTACTTC.

This sequence joins TRBV5-1 and TRBJ2-1; D remains ambiguous. Between the trimmed V and J ends, which lost 1 base and 6 bases, there was a span of 5 bases. CDR1 SGHRS and CDR2 YFSETQ come from the germline V gene. The CDR3 runs to 12 residues. Here the CDR3 reads CASSLTINEQFF. The DNA for the CDR3 is TGCGCCAGCAGCTTGACGATCAATGAGCAGTTCTTC.

This clonotype was recorded many times. The chain employs TRBV11-2 and TRBJ2-3, with 9 bases lining up with TRBD2. Trimming cost V 5 bases and J 3 bases; bases outside gene matches: 9. Per the germline V gene, CDR1 is SGHAT and CDR2 is FQNNGV. The CDR3 contains 16 residues. As DNA, the CDR3 is TGTGCCAGCAGCACCCGGACTAGCGTAGGAACAGATACGCAGTATTTT. Protein: CASSTRTSVGTDTQYF.

This clonotype was counted many times. The V call is TRBV6-5, the J call TRBJ2-1, with 8 bases identical to TRBD2. Germline CDR1 MNHEY, CDR2 SVGAGI. The CDR3 has 15 amino acids. The ends lost 3 bases at V and 4 bases at J; junction bases unmatched: 5. CDR3 in amino acids: CASSYVPSGYNEQFF. CDR3 DNA: TGTGCCAGCAGTTATGTTCCTAGCGGGTACAATGAGCAGTTCTTC.

J is TRBJ2-5 and V is TRBV21-1; whether TRBD2, the table's D call, matches the DNA was not checked. TRBV21-1 counts as a pseudogene. This CDR3 contains 14 residues. In DNA form, the CDR3 reads TGTGCCAGCCGAACTAGCGCAGAGAAAGAGACCCAGTACTTC. Translation: CASRTSAEKETQYF.

The chain is built from TRBV7-6 and TRBJ2-5; no firm D call. Trimming took off 5 bases at V and 3 bases at J, with 16 bases between the two ends. Germline CDR1 and CDR2: SGHVS and FNYEAQ. The CDR3 runs to 15 residues. CDR3 sequence (DNA): TGTGCCAGCAGCGCCACCCGGTTGGCGGAAGAGACCCAGTACTTC. As protein: CASSATRLAEETQYF.

This chain connects TRBV2 to TRBJ2-7, with D possibly being TRBD1 (5 bases). Germline CDR1 is SNHLY and CDR2 is FYNNEI. V was pared by 7 bases and J by 3 bases, with 10 bases between. The CDR3 is 12 amino acids. The CDR3 bases are TGTGCCAGCAATAACAGGATCTACGAGCAGTACTTC. This sequence encodes CASNNRIYEQYF.